The count of the clone carrying this TCR beta chain is one. A much larger clonotype is one base distant, so this may be a read error. This sample was included in a study of blood T cells in healthy people across ages. V lost 4 bases and J 4 bases, leaving 19 bases between the germline ends. The CDR3 covers 16 residues. CDR1 and CDR2 (germline): SGHRS, YFSETQ. Primers used in a second PCR of roughly 6 to 12 cycles were a sample-barcoded 5' primer and a J-beta primer mix. TCRdb itself ran the 5' RACE reads through MiXCR, one entry per CDR3 protein. The sample contains some 880,000 distinct CDR3 sequences, around 36% of which appear only once.

The V call is TRBV5-1, the J call TRBJ2-3; D may correspond to TRBD1 or TRBD2 (7 bases each). Sequenced input: blood. The clonotype was recovered from a man younger than 30 in good health. CDR3 residues: CASSRDRTTSADTQYF. The CDR3 DNA is TGCGCCAGCAGCCGGGACAGAACTACTAGCGCAGATACGCAGTATTTT.